The 27 T cell receptor beta chains in this list originate from one sample, sequenced in a study of T-cell memory formation after mild COVID-19. TCRdb redid the calling of the 5' RACE reads with MiXCR, one entry per CDR3 protein. The table lists a few hundred thousand distinct CDR3 sequences, roughly 20% of them singletons. Input material: PBMCs or a T cell subset sorted from them (not recorded which). The receptors stem from a man between 18 and 29 years old who had mild COVID-19 (a few samples of this study predate the infection). Cell type and time point are not known.

The V gene is TRBV30, the J gene TRBJ1-1, with D unresolved. Germline V CDR1 and CDR2: GTSNPN, SVGIG (reference sequence). Between the trimmed V and J ends, which lost 0 bases and 7 bases, there was a span of 12 bases. The CDR3 contains 13 residues. CDR3 coding DNA: TGTGCCTGGAGTGTAAATCAGCAAAATGAAGCTTTCTTT. Protein: CAWSVNQQNEAFF.

The chain joins TRBV7-2 to TRBJ2-5; tentatively, D is TRBD2 (5 bases). The CDR3 runs to 15 residues. Trimming removed 5 bases from V and 2 bases from J, with 15 bases in between. CDR1 SGHTA and CDR2 FQGNSA come from the germline V gene. The CDR3 nucleotides are TGTGCCAGCAGCCGCGGCGCTAGCCTTCAAGAGACCCAGTACTTC. Encoded protein: CASSRGASLQETQYF.

V is TRBV7-2 and J is TRBJ2-5, with TRBD1 as a possible D gene (6 bases). V was trimmed by 2 bases and J by 2 bases, leaving 12 bases between them. This CDR3 spans 15 amino acids. Per the germline V gene, CDR1 is SGHTA and CDR2 is FQGNSA. In DNA, the CDR3 is TGTGCCAGCAGCTTACCCCTAGGGGGTCAAGAGACCCAGTACTTC. Translated: CASSLPLGGQETQYF. Variable domain in full (rest from reference TRBV7-2 and TRBJ2-5): GAGVSQSPSNKVTEKGKDVELRCDPISGHTALYWYRQSLGQGLEFLIYFQGNSAPDKSGLPSDRFSAERTGGSVSTLTIQRTQQEDSAVYLCASSLPLGGQETQYFGPGTRLLVL.

V and J are TRBV24-1 and TRBJ2-5, with TRBD2 matching 8 bases. V lost 5 bases to trimming and J lost 5 bases; unmatched junction nucleotides: 0. The CDR3 covers 12 residues. Germline V CDR1 and CDR2: KGHDR, SFDVKD. The CDR3 DNA is TGTGCCACCAGTGGCGGGGGGGAGACCCAGTACTTC. It encodes CATSGGGETQYF.

The genes are TRBV7-9 and TRBJ2-7; 7 bases map to TRBD2. The CDR3 totals 13 residues. CDR1 is SEHNR, CDR2 FQNEAQ, per germline (reference sequence). Losses at the gene ends were 5 bases for V and 5 bases for J; bases not matched to a gene: 6. CDR3 loop: CASSPGGGHEQYV. The CDR3, as DNA: TGTGCCAGCAGCCCTGGGGGAGGGCACGAGCAGTACGTC.

There are many counts of this clonotype. The chain has TRBV7-2 and TRBJ2-1; 11 bases are shared with TRBD1. Trimming cost V 5 bases and J 4 bases; bases outside gene matches: 4. From germline, CDR1 is SGHTA and CDR2 FQGNSA. This CDR3 region has 15 residues. This CDR3 is CASSPRDRGYNEQFF. In nucleotides, the CDR3 is TGTGCCAGCAGCCCCCGGGACAGGGGGTACAATGAGCAGTTCTTC.

This clonotype has a handful of counts. The chain joins TRBV29-1 to TRBJ1-3; TRBD1 might be the D (5 bases). The germline V gene encodes CDR1 SQVTM and CDR2 ANQGSEA. The V gene lost 5 bases and the J gene lost 10 bases, with 18 bases spanning the gap. This CDR3 is 13 amino acids long. This CDR3 reads CSVTGPGINTIYF. For the CDR3, the DNA is TGCAGCGTTACCGGTCCAGGGATAAATACCATATATTTT. The complete variable domain, with remaining parts taken from reference TRBV29-1 and TRBJ1-3, reads SAVISQKPSRDICQRGTSLTIQCQVDSQVTMMFWYRQQPGQSLTLIATANQGSEATYESGFVIDKFPISRPNLTFSTLTVSNMSPEDSSIYLCSVTGPGINTIYFGEGSWLTVV.

This clonotype has only a few counts. The V gene is TRBV12-3 or TRBV12-4, the J gene TRBJ1-2; D gene unclear. The CDR3 sequence is 12 residues long. The V and J ends lost 4 bases and 5 bases respectively, with 8 bases between them. CDR3 loop: CASSYGSYGYTF. CDR3 DNA sequence: TGTGCCAGCAGTTATGGGTCTTATGGCTACACCTTC.

This clonotype was seen a few times. The chain employs TRBV30 and TRBJ1-2; D gene unclear. This CDR3 contains 11 residues. V was cut by 5 bases and J by 3 bases, with 7 bases left in between. The germline CDR1 and CDR2 sequences are GTSNPN and SVGIG (reference sequence). The CDR3 DNA follows: TGTGCCTGGGGTCCGGACTATGGCTACACCTTC. Its translation is CAWGPDYGYTF.

This clonotype occurred many times. This chain connects TRBV27 to TRBJ2-4; 9 positions agree with TRBD2. J was trimmed by 8 bases and V by 2 bases; bases with no gene match: 16. From germline, CDR1 is MNHEY and CDR2 SMNVEV (reference sequence). The CDR3 spans 18 residues. CDR3 residues: CASSLRIGRGGLVDIQYF. The CDR3 DNA reads TGTGCCAGCAGTTTACGAATCGGGCGGGGGGGTCTTGTCGACATTCAGTACTTC.

This clonotype has just a few counts. V gene TRBV29-1 combines with J gene TRBJ2-1; D remains ambiguous. In germline, CDR1 is SQVTM, CDR2 ANQGSEA. Trimming stripped 3 bases from V and 4 bases from J, with 10 bases between. This CDR3 has 13 amino acids. The CDR3 nucleotides are TGCAGCGTTGACTCGCAGAAGTACAATGAGCAGTTCTTC. Translated: CSVDSQKYNEQFF.

The chain has TRBV12-3 or TRBV12-4 and TRBJ1-1; the D is unclear. V was clipped by 3 bases and J by 8 bases, with 10 bases between them. The CDR3 length is 12 residues. The CDR3 loop is CASSFEWAEAFF. Written as DNA, the CDR3 is TGTGCCAGCAGTTTTGAGTGGGCGGAAGCTTTCTTT.

In this sample, this clonotype turned up a few times. This chain links TRBV28 with TRBJ2-1; 7 bases align to TRBD2. The germline V gene has CDR1 MDHEN and CDR2 SYDVKM. This CDR3 comprises 17 residues. The V gene end was trimmed by 2 bases and the J gene end by 1 base; junction bases not matched to a gene: 8. As DNA, the CDR3 is TGTGCCAGCAGTTTACTGACTGGAGCGGGGTCCTACAATGAGCAGTTCTTC. Amino acid sequence: CASSLLTGAGSYNEQFF. The full variable domain, rest sourced from reference TRBV28 and TRBJ2-1, is DVKVTQSSRYLVKRTGEKVFLECVQDMDHENMFWYRQDPGLGLRLIYFSYDVKMKEKGDIPEGYSVSREKKERFSLILESASTNQTSMYLCASSLLTGAGSYNEQFFGPGTRLTVL.

The V and J genes are TRBV7-9 and TRBJ2-2; D tentatively reads TRBD1 or TRBD2 (5 bases each). This CDR3 has 14 residues. The V and J ends lost 5 bases and 5 bases respectively, with 12 bases between them. The germline gives CDR1 SEHNR, CDR2 FQNEAQ (reference sequence). The CDR3 sequence is CASSIGTLTGELFF. CDR3 DNA: TGTGCCAGCAGCATTGGGACGCTGACCGGGGAGCTGTTTTTT.

The chain recombines TRBV5-1 with TRBJ2-1, with 10 positions matching TRBD2. CDR3 length: 16 amino acids. CDR1 is SGHRS and CDR2 is YFSETQ in the germline V gene. Trimming took 0 bases from V and 8 from J; bases not matched to a gene: 8. The CDR3 coding sequence is TGCGCCAGCAGCTTGGATCCTAGCGGGGGCGAGGATGAGCAGTTCTTC. It specifies CASSLDPSGGEDEQFF.

This clonotype has more than one count but fewer than ten. The chain is built from TRBV10-3 and TRBJ1-1; 11 bases line up with TRBD1. V lost 6 bases and J lost 3; bases outside the gene matches: 0. Per the germline V gene, CDR1 is ENHRY and CDR2 is SYGVKD. This CDR3 has 13 residues. This CDR3 is CAIRGQGDTEAFF. CDR3 nucleotide sequence: TGTGCCATCAGGGGACAGGGGGACACTGAAGCTTTCTTT.

Worth noting for this clonotype: Its ends do not fully match the called genes, so a read error is possible. The chain uses TRBV4-1 and TRBJ2-5; tentatively, D is TRBD2 (5 bases). Germline V gives CDR1 MGHRA, CDR2 YSYEKL. The CDR3 sequence is 13 residues long. CDR3 nucleotides: TGCGCCAGCAGCCTGAGGGTCCAAGAGACCCAGTCCTTC. Protein: CASSLRVQETQSF.

The chain uses TRBV4-3 and TRBJ2-1; no clear D gene. Germline CDR1 LGHNA, CDR2 YSLEER. This CDR3 contains 15 residues. The V end lost 1 base, the J end lost 0 bases, and 7 bases lay between the germline ends. CDR3 nucleotides: TGCGCCAGCAGCCAAGTCGGTAACTCCTACAATGAGCAGTTCTTC. It translates to CASSQVGNSYNEQFF.

The CDR3 spells CASSEPHLGGGTDTQYF. CDR3 DNA sequence: TGCGCCAGCAGTGAGCCTCACTTGGGGGGCGGCACAGATACGCAGTATTTT. The gene calls are TRBV10-2 and TRBJ2-3; D is possibly TRBD1 or TRBD2 (6 bases each). The CDR3 extends over 17 amino acids. Germline CDR1 reads WSHSY; CDR2 reads SAAADI. V was trimmed by 2 bases and J by 1 base, leaving 16 bases between them.

This clonotype was observed at least ten times. The gene calls are TRBV7-2 and TRBJ1-2; 9 bases map to TRBD1. In germline, CDR1 is SGHTA, CDR2 FQGNSA. The CDR3 extends over 15 amino acids. Germline trimming cut 4 bases from V and 3 bases from J; bases unmatched to any gene: 6. CDR3 protein: CASSSGQGVYYGYTF. In DNA, the CDR3 is TGTGCCAGCAGCTCGGGACAGGGAGTATACTATGGCTACACCTTC.

This clonotype was counted between two and nine times. The chain is built from TRBV3-1 and TRBJ2-2, with 8 bases matching TRBD2. Germline CDR1 is LGHDT and CDR2 is YNNKEL (reference sequence). Losses at the gene ends were 6 bases for V and 2 bases for J; bases not matched to a gene: 5. The CDR3 spans 15 residues. The DNA of the CDR3 is TGTGCCAGCAGGCCCGGGACTAGTAACACCGGGGAGCTGTTTTTT. Encoded protein: CASRPGTSNTGELFF.

The chain has TRBV7-9 and TRBJ2-7; no clear D gene. CDR3 size: 12 residues. Germline-derived CDR1 and CDR2 are SEHNR and FQNEAQ (reference sequence). V lost 3 bases and J 5 bases, leaving 8 bases between the germline ends. The chain's CDR3 is CASSLGSNEQYF. The DNA of the CDR3 is TGTGCCAGCAGCTTGGGGTCGAACGAGCAGTACTTC.

The chain couples TRBV12-3 or TRBV12-4 to TRBJ2-5, with a possible D match to TRBD1 (6 bases). The germline V and J ends were trimmed by 8 bases and 2 bases, with 15 bases remaining between them. This CDR3 spans 14 amino acids. The CDR3 reads CASGERTEQETQYF. CDR3 nucleotides: TGTGCCAGCGGGGAGAGGACAGAGCAAGAGACCCAGTACTTC.

A word on this clonotype: Germline and junction disagree at one end, which may indicate a read error. The chain joins TRBV7-3 to TRBJ1-1; possible D gene TRBD1, 6 bases. CDR3 size: 17 residues. Germline V gene data show CDR1 as SGHTA and CDR2 as FQGTGA. The CDR3 nucleotides are TGTGACAGCAGCTTAACGCCCCGGCAGGGGCCCCCCGATGAAGCTTTCTTT. Protein: CDSSLTPRQGPPDEAFF.

The chain joins TRBV16 to TRBJ2-3, with 7 bases matching TRBD1. Unmatched junction bases numbered 9, after V lost 4 bases and J lost 2 bases. CDR1 KGHSY and CDR2 FQNENV come from the germline V gene. The CDR3 is 16 residues long. This chain's CDR3 is CASSPPRGRYTDTQYF. In DNA form, the CDR3 reads TGTGCCAGCAGCCCCCCAAGGGGGCGTTACACAGATACGCAGTATTTT. Using reference TRBV16 and TRBJ2-3 for the parts outside the CDR3, the full variable domain is GEEVAQTPKHLVRGEGQKAKLYCAPIKGHSYVFWYQQVLKNEFKFLISFQNENVFDETGMPKERFSAKCLPNSPCSLEIQATKLEDSAVYFCASSPPRGRYTDTQYFGPGTRLTVL.

There are a few counts of this clonotype. The chain joins TRBV27 to TRBJ2-5; D may match TRBD1 or TRBD2 (6 bases each). V was shortened by 6 bases and J by 0 bases, with 14 bases between the two germline ends. The CDR3 spans 15 residues. The germline V gene has CDR1 MNHEY and CDR2 SMNVEV (reference sequence). The CDR3 DNA sequence: TGTGCCAGCAGGAGATTGGGGGGCAACCAAGAGACCCAGTACTTC. Encoded protein: CASRRLGGNQETQYF.

This clonotype was detected only a few times. The J gene is TRBJ2-7, the V gene TRBV11-2, with D tentatively TRBD1 or TRBD2 (5 bases each). The CDR3 length is 14 residues. V was shortened by 2 bases and J by 2 bases, with 10 bases between the two germline ends. The germline CDR1 and CDR2 sequences are SGHAT and FQNNGV. CDR3: CASSLRDGAYEQYF. CDR3 DNA: TGTGCCAGCAGCTTAAGGGACGGAGCCTACGAGCAGTACTTC.